The sample holds many counts of the clone carrying this TCR beta chain. Germline CDR1 is SGHTA and CDR2 is FQGNSA. V was cut by 0 bases and J by 2 bases, with 3 bases left in between. The CDR3 spans 13 residues. The data belong to a study of T-cell reconstitution after alpha-beta-depleted transplantation in children. It was with unique molecular identifiers that the TCRbeta library was prepared. TCRdb redid the calling of the PCR reads with MiXCR, one entry per CDR3 protein. Of some 250,000 distinct CDR3 sequences detected, about 12% appear once; the ten largest clones hold roughly 2.6%. This clonotype was obtained from a human donor who donated a stem cell graft to a child with acute lymphoblastic leukemia. Here the sequenced sample was PBMCs from the stem cell graft donor, taken from the stem cell graft. The genes are TRBV7-2 and TRBJ2-3, with D unclear. The CDR3 is CASSLANTDTQYF. Here the CDR3 DNA reads TGTGCCAGCAGCTTAGCGAACACAGATACGCAGTATTTT.